The rows below give T cell receptor beta chains drawn from one sample of a study of T cell responses to AZD1222 COVID-19 vaccine. This table comes from immunoSEQ multiplex PCR, and its TCRdb copy is limited to in-frame clones, with some not included. The repertoire holds around 130,000 clones, with about 89% as singletons. Sequences were derived from peripheral blood, sampled on day 0 of AZD1222 vaccination. The receptor set was obtained from an adult in good health. Each CDR3 is given with its conserved first and last residue. A D gene is named only where the DNA matches it firmly. Rows may omit the clone size; those that give it use once, few, many or a size class.

D	V	J	size	DNA	CDR3
.	TRBV9	TRBJ2-1	once	TGTGCCAGCAGCGTACGCCTCAGCTCCTACAATGAGCAGTTCTTC	CASSVRLSSYNEQFF
.	TRBV6-6	TRBJ1-2	.	TGTGCCAGCAGTCGGGGGATATGGCAGGGAGGGAACGACTATGGCTACACCTTC	CASSRGIWQGGNDYGYTF
.	TRBV4-2	TRBJ2-2	few	TGTGCCAGCAGCCAAATGTCAGGGAGCGCCGGGGAGCTGTTTTTT	CASSQMSGSAGELFF
.	TRBV19	TRBJ1-3	.	TGTGCCAGCGCCCTAGGAACGGGGGGCTCTGGAAACACCATACATTTT	CASALGTGGSGNTIHF
.	TRBV5-1	TRBJ1-4	.	TGCGCCAGCAGCCCCATGAATGGGGAAAAACTGTTTTTT	CASSPMNGEKLFF
TRBD1	TRBV28	TRBJ1-2	.	TGTGCCAGCAGTTTTCAGGGGGCGAAGGGTGGCTACACCTTC	CASSFQGAKGGYTF
.	TRBV5-1	TRBJ2-7	.	TGCGCCAGCAGCTTCGCAAGAGGTGGCATCAGCCGAGGCCACGAGCAGTACTTC	CASSFARGGISRGHEQYF
.	TRBV3-1/TRBV3-2	TRBJ1-1	.	TGTGCCAGCAGCCAACGACAGAAGAACACTGAAGCTTTCTTT	CASSQRQKNTEAFF
.	TRBV5-6	TRBJ1-6	.	TGTGCCAGCAGCTTGATACAGGCATCACCCCTCCACTTT	CASSLIQASPLHF
.	TRBV15	TRBJ2-1	.	TGTGCCACCAGCAGTGGTGTCTCATACAATGAGCAGTTCTTC	CATSSGVSYNEQFF
.	TRBV30	TRBJ1-5	.	TGTGCCTGGGCCCGGGGAAATCAGCCCCAGCATTTT	CAWARGNQPQHF
.	TRBV3-1/TRBV3-2	TRBJ2-2	.	TGTGCCAGCAGCCAAGTCGGGATCGGCACCGGGGAGCTGTTTTTT	CASSQVGIGTGELFF
.	TRBV9	TRBJ1-5	few	TGTGCCAGCTCCCTTGGGGGGTCGAATCAGCCCCAGCATTTT	CASSLGGSNQPQHF
.	TRBV30	TRBJ1-4	.	TGTGCCTTAAACAGGGCCAATAATGAAAAACTGTTTTTT	CALNRANNEKLFF
.	TRBV30	TRBJ2-3	.	TGTGCCTGGAGGGAGGGTGCCACAGATACGCAGTATTTT	CAWREGATDTQYF
.	TRBV11-2	TRBJ1-2	.	TGTGCCAGCAGCTTAGGCGAAGGGGGAGTGAATGGCTACACCTTC	CASSLGEGGVNGYTF